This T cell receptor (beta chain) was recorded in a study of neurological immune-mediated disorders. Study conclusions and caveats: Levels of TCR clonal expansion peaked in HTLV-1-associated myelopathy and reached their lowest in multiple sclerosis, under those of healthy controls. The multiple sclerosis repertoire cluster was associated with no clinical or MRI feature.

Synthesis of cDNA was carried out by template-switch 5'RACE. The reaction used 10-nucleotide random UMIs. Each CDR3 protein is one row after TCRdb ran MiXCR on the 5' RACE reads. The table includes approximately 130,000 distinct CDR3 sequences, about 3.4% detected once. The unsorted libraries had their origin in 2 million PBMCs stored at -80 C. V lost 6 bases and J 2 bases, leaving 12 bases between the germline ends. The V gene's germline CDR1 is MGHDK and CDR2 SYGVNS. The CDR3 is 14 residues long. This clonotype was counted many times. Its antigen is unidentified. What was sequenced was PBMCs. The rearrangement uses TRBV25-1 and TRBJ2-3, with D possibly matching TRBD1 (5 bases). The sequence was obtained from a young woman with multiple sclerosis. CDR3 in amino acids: CASRQEFPTDTQYF. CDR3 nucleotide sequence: TGTGCCAGCAGACAGGAGTTTCCCACAGATACGCAGTATTTT. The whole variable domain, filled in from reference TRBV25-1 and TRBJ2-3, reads EADIYQTPRYLVIGTGKKITLECSQTMGHDKMYWYQQDPGMELHLIHYSYGVNSTEKGDLSSESTVSRIRTEHFPLTLESARPSHTSQYLCASRQEFPTDTQYFGPGTRLTVL.